This T cell receptor (beta chain) originates from a study of T cells in localized non-small cell lung cancer. Produced via immunoSEQ multiplex PCR; TCRdb's table is partial and in-frame only. This sample carries about 78,000 clones, almost 85% of them seen once, and the ten largest clones take approximately 3%. In this sample, this clone turned up a few times. The antigen remains unidentified. Trimming removed 5 bases at V and 0 bases at J, with 19 bases between. Germline V gives CDR1 SGHTA, CDR2 FQGTGA. This CDR3 is 17 amino acids long. General observations from the study: An association was observed between higher blood T cell density and longer overall survival. Median detection of top 100 tumor clones in adjacent lung was roughly 61 clones. Since sequencing was restricted to only one region of the tumor, intratumor heterogeneity remains a possibility. The study found T cell clonality highest in uninvolved adjacent lung, above tumor.

Source: peripheral blood, taken before any cancer treatment. This chain connects TRBV7-3 to TRBJ1-1; D gene ambiguous. The TCR comes from a man aged 35-69 years with stage I lung adenocarcinoma. CDR3 sequence reads: CASSQRVRTAMNTEAFF. In nucleotides, the CDR3 is TGTGCCAGCAGCCAACGAGTCCGAACTGCAATGAACACTGAAGCTTTCTTT.